This T cell receptor beta chain emerged from a study of blood T cell repertoires in COVID-19. The sample holds a few counts of this clone. Looked up from germline, CDR1 is MDHEN and CDR2 is SYDVKM. The CDR3 length is 13 residues. The germline V and J ends were trimmed by 5 bases and 14 bases, with 16 bases remaining between them. Original methodology: For nucleated cells, counts were estimated from reference gene primer amplification. Some clones are missing from TCRdb's copy, which holds only in-frame ones; the method was immunoSEQ multiplex PCR. Clone size and V and J calls were adopted from that table, with D and trimming inferred from the DNA. Among some 100,000 clones listed, about 74% were seen once.

This receptor was obtained from a man in his 70s with COVID-19, enrolled during active disease. Source material: peripheral blood. V gene TRBV28 combines with J gene TRBJ1-6; D is possibly TRBD1 (6 bases). In DNA form, the CDR3 reads TGTGCCAGCAGTCTCCCCGGACAGCCAACCCTCCACTTT. Translating gives CASSLPGQPTLHF.